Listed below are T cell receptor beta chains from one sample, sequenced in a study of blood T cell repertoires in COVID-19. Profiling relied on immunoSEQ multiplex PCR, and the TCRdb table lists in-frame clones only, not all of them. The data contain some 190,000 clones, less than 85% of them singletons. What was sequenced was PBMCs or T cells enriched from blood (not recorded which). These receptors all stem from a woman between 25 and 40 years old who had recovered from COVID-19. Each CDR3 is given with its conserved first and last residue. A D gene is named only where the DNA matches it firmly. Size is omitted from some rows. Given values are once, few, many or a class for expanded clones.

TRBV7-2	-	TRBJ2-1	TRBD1	TGTGCCAGCAGCCGGTGGACAGGGGACTACAATGAGCAGTTCTTC	CASSRWTGDYNEQFF
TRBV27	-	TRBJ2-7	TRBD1	TGTGCCAGCAGAATCCGGACAGGGAGAACCTACGAGCAGTACTTC	CASRIRTGRTYEQYF
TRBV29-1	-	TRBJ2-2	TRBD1	TGCAGCGCCGGACAGGGAATCACCGGGGAGCTGTTTTTT	CSAGQGITGELFF
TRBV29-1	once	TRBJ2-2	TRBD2	TGCAGCGCATTTGGTGGTAGCGGGGGAAACACCGGGGAGCTGTTTTTT	CSAFGGSGGNTGELFF
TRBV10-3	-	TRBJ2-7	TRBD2	TGTGCCATACGGGGAGGACTAGCGGGAGGTTGGGACTACGAGCAGTACTTC	CAIRGGLAGGWDYEQYF
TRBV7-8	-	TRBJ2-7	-	TGTGCCAGCAGCCCGCCCCGGAGGATGGCGGGCTCAGCCTACGAGCAGTACTTC	CASSPPRRMAGSAYEQYF
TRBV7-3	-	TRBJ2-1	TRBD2	TGTGCCAGCAGCTCCGGACTAGCGATCAATGAGCAGTTCTTC	CASSSGLAINEQFF
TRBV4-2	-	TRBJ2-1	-	TGTGCCAGCAGCCAAGCGGGTGGCAATGAGCAGTTCTTC	CASSQAGGNEQFF
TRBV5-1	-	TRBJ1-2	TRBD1	TGCGCCAGCAGCTTGTCACCGGGACAGGGGGACTATGGCTACACCTTC	CASSLSPGQGDYGYTF
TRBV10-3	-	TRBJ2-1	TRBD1	TGTGCCATCAGTGAGTCGAAGGGACAGGGGTTTCGGAATGAGCAGTTCTTC	CAISESKGQGFRNEQFF
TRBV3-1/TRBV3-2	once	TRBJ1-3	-	TGTGCCAGCAGCCAAGCTACAGGGTCGAACACCATATATTTT	CASSQATGSNTIYF
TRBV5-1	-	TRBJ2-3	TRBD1	TGCGCCAGCAGCTTACAGGGGGCGTATGGAGATACGCAGTATTTT	CASSLQGAYGDTQYF
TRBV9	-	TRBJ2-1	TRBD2	TGTGCCAGCAGCGAAAAGCGGGGGCCTATGAACAATGAGCAGTTCTTC	CASSEKRGPMNNEQFF
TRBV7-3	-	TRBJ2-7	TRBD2	TGTGCCAGCAGCTTAGAAGGGACTAGCGGTTCCTACGAGCAGTACTTC	CASSLEGTSGSYEQYF
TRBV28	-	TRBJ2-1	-	TGTGCCAGCAGTTTGGTTGGGAGCGGACGAGGCTCCTACAATGAGCAGTTCTTC	CASSLVGSGRGSYNEQFF
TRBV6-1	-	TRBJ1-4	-	TGTGCCAGCAGTGATGAAACCGCTAAATACGCCAGGCTGTTTTTT	CASSDETAKYARLFF
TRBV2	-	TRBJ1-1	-	TGTGCCAGCAACAACCACAACACTGAAGCTTTCTTT	CASNNHNTEAFF
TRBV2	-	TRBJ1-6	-	TGTGCCAGCCATGGCGGGACCGATAATTCACCCCTCCACTTT	CASHGGTDNSPLHF
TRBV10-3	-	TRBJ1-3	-	TGTGCCATCAGTGGACGGGAGCACTCTGGAAACACCATATATTTT	CAISGREHSGNTIYF
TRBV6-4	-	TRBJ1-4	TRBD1	TGTGCCAGCGTTACGGGACAGGGCCATGAAAAACTGTTTTTT	CASVTGQGHEKLFF